This T cell receptor beta chain is from a study of patients and donors after allogeneic stem cell transplantation. TCRdb independently ran MiXCR on the RT-PCR reads; one entry per CDR3 protein. This sample has some 160,000 distinct CDR3 sequences, with 20% to 25% found just once. Specimen: blood, either unsorted or a sorted T cell fraction (not recorded which). The receptor was derived from a human donor who was either an allogeneic HSCT recipient or a stem cell or donor lymphocyte infusion donor (not recorded which). It is not recorded whose cells these are; they may come from a transplant donor.

This chain's CDR3 is CASSQTGGNQPQHF. For the CDR3, the DNA is TGTGCCAGCAGCCAGACAGGGGGCAATCAGCCCCAGCATTTT. This chain connects TRBV6-1 to TRBJ1-5; 8 bases line up with TRBD1. Looked up from germline, CDR1 is MNHNS and CDR2 is SASEGT. The CDR3 is made up of 14 amino acids. J lost 2 bases, V lost 6 bases, and 3 bases had no gene match.